A single sample is the source of the 26 T cell receptor beta chains below, sequenced in a study of OX40 agonist ivuxolimab in advanced cancers. Some clones are missing from TCRdb's copy, which holds only in-frame ones; the method was immunoSEQ multiplex PCR. The top ten clones hold around 13% of a sample with 9,000 to 13,000 clones, over 80% of them seen once. The source material was CD4+ or CD8+ T cells sorted from blood, sampled in a trial of the OX40 agonist ivuxolimab. The source of these receptors is an adult with an advanced solid tumor such as melanoma, head and neck, liver or kidney cancer.

This chain's CDR3 is CASSTGQGLTEAFF. CDR3 coding DNA: TGTGCCAGCAGCACAGGACAGGGGCTCACTGAAGCTTTCTTT. This chain links TRBV7-9 with TRBJ1-1; 9 nucleotides match TRBD1. Germline-derived CDR1 and CDR2 are SEHNR and FQNEAQ (reference sequence). J gave up 4 bases and V 5 bases, and 5 bases lay outside the gene matches. The CDR3 is 14 amino acids.

This clone has a handful of counts. The chain recombines TRBV27 with TRBJ2-3, with D maybe TRBD2 (5 bases). Germline CDR1 is MNHEY and CDR2 is SMNVEV (reference sequence). This CDR3 has 14 amino acids. The ends were cut back, 3 bases at V and 1 base at J, with 8 bases in the middle. CDR3 protein: CASSFFGGTDTQYF. DNA of the CDR3: TGTGCCAGCAGTTTTTTCGGGGGCACAGATACGCAGTATTTT.

The gene calls are TRBV19 and TRBJ2-1; TRBD1 aligns across 9 bases. V was pared by 4 bases and J by 4 bases, with 11 bases of the junction left unmatched. Germline values: CDR1 LNHDA, CDR2 SQIVND (reference sequence). This CDR3 spans 17 amino acids. The CDR3 sequence: CASSTLTGTGIYNEQFF. The DNA of the CDR3 is TGTGCCAGTAGTACCCTAACCGGGACAGGGATATACAATGAGCAGTTCTTC.

The chain combines TRBV27 with TRBJ2-7, with D uncertain. Looked up from germline, CDR1 is MNHEY and CDR2 is SMNVEV (reference sequence). This CDR3 is 13 amino acids long. V was clipped by 8 bases and J by 0 bases, with 11 bases between them. DNA for the CDR3: TGTGCCAGCGCTTTAGGGCACTCCTACGAGCAGTACTTC. Its translation: CASALGHSYEQYF.

The V and J genes are TRBV10-1 and TRBJ2-3; D is uncertain. The CDR3 length is 14 residues. From germline, CDR1 is WNHNN and CDR2 SYGVQD (reference sequence). The V gene lost 3 bases and the J gene lost 1 base, with 8 bases spanning the gap. CDR3 loop: CASSDARGTDTQYF. The CDR3 bases are TGCGCCAGCAGTGACGCTAGGGGCACAGATACGCAGTATTTT.

There are a few counts of this clone. This rearrangement joins TRBV29-1 to TRBJ1-2; no reliable D call. Germline V gives CDR1 SQVTM, CDR2 ANQGSEA. Trimming shortened V by 2 bases and J by 4 bases, and 11 bases separated the two germline ends. The CDR3 length is 13 residues. The CDR3 spells CSVESGSLYGYTF. The CDR3 DNA sequence: TGCAGCGTTGAATCAGGCTCTCTCTATGGCTACACCTTC.

This clone was counted only a few times. The rearrangement uses TRBV2 and TRBJ2-1; D remains unclear. The CDR3 totals 17 residues. Per the germline V gene, CDR1 is SNHLY and CDR2 is FYNNEI. Trimming took off 6 bases at V and 6 bases at J, with 24 bases between the two ends. CDR3 sequence (DNA): TGTGCCAGCAGAGACCGTTTTCTTATAATCGGGTTCAATGAGCAGTTCTTC. Translation: CASRDRFLIIGFNEQFF.

The chain links TRBV11-2 to TRBJ2-5; D is uncertain. The J call could be wrong; TRBJ2-7 is a better fit for the DNA end. Germline CDR1 reads SGHAT; CDR2 reads FQNNGV. The CDR3 has 14 amino acids. The CDR3 loop reads CASSFKASDHEQYF. As DNA, the CDR3 is TGTGCCAGCAGCTTCAAAGCAAGCGACCACGAGCAGTACTTC.

This chain uses TRBV5-1 with TRBJ2-5; D is unclear. In germline, CDR1 is SGHRS, CDR2 YFSETQ. This CDR3 region has 12 residues. The V gene lost 0 bases and the J gene lost 1 base, with 1 base spanning the gap. The CDR3 loop reads CASSLGQETQYF. CDR3 DNA: TGCGCCAGCAGCTTGGGCCAAGAGACCCAGTACTTC. The full variable domain, in which reference TRBV5-1 and TRBJ2-5 provide the parts outside the CDR3, is KAGVTQTPRYLIKTRGQQVTLSCSPISGHRSVSWYQQTPGQGLQFLFEYFSETQRNKGNFPGRFSGRQFSNSRSEMNVSTLELGDSALYLCASSLGQETQYFGPGTRLLVL.

The V and J genes are TRBV27 and TRBJ2-5, with TRBD2 matching 13 bases. CDR1 is MNHEY and CDR2 is SMNVEV in the germline V gene (reference sequence). With V trimmed by 4 bases and J by 5 bases, 4 bases remained unmatched. This CDR3 region has 15 residues. The CDR3 nucleotides read TGTGCCAGCAGTTCCGGGACTAGCGGGGTGGAGACCCAGTACTTC. This codes for CASSSGTSGVETQYF.

This chain uses TRBV5-6 with TRBJ2-1, with a weak D call TRBD1 (5 bases). The ends were cut back, 4 bases at V and 8 bases at J, with 22 bases in the middle. The germline V gene has CDR1 SGHDT and CDR2 YYEEEE. This CDR3 region has 16 residues. The CDR3 DNA follows: TGTGCCAGCAGCACAGCGACAGCCTCCCCCTCCGATGAGCAGTTCTTC. Protein sequence: CASSTATASPSDEQFF.

The gene calls are TRBV27 and TRBJ2-1, with D possibly matching TRBD2 (6 bases). CDR1 and CDR2 from the germline V gene are MNHEY and SMNVEV (reference sequence). The CDR3 sequence is 16 residues long. Trimming left V 3 bases short and J 0 bases short, with 12 bases between. CDR3 nucleotides: TGTGCCAGCAGTTTTTTGGGGACTTCCTCCTACAATGAGCAGTTCTTC. This codes for CASSFLGTSSYNEQFF.

CDR3: CASSYPGTYGYTF. CDR3 sequence (DNA): TGTGCCAGCAGCTACCCCGGGACCTATGGCTACACCTTC. The chain carries TRBV5-8 and TRBJ1-2; D may be TRBD1 (5 bases). The CDR3 runs to 13 residues. CDR1 is SGHTS, CDR2 YDEGEE, per germline. V lost 3 bases and J lost 4, with 10 bases in between.

This clone has just one count. The chain carries TRBV18 and TRBJ1-5; D uncertain. V lost 2 bases to trimming and J lost 5 bases, with 13 bases between them. In germline, CDR1 is KGHSH, CDR2 LQKENI. The CDR3 is 15 amino acids. The CDR3 DNA is TGTGCCAGCTCACCAATTGCAGGCCCGCATCAGCCCCAGCATTTT. Translating it yields CASSPIAGPHQPQHF.

This rearrangement joins TRBV18 to TRBJ2-7; 8 bases fit TRBD1. The CDR3 loop spans 16 amino acids. Germline trimming cut 5 bases from V and 2 bases from J; bases unmatched to any gene: 11. Looked up from germline, CDR1 is KGHSH and CDR2 is LQKENI. DNA of the CDR3: TGTGCCAGCTCATCCAGGACAGGGTGGCCTGCCTACGAGCAGTACTTC. This translates into CASSSRTGWPAYEQYF.

CDR3 sequence: CASSQRPGELEEAFF. As DNA, the CDR3 is TGCGCCAGCAGCCAACGACCAGGGGAACTGGAGGAAGCTTTCTTT. V and J are TRBV4-1 and TRBJ1-1; a weak D match, TRBD1 (6 bases). Germline loops: CDR1 MGHRA, CDR2 YSYEKL. Trimming took off 2 bases at V and 8 bases at J, with 18 bases between the two ends. The CDR3 length is 15 residues.

V and J are TRBV27 and TRBJ1-1; D is unresolved. The CDR3 has 13 amino acids. Between the trimmed V and J ends, which lost 3 bases and 4 bases, there was a span of 9 bases. The germline gives CDR1 MNHEY, CDR2 SMNVEV (reference sequence). The CDR3 DNA follows: TGTGCCAGCAGTTTTCAGTGGGCCACTGAAGCTTTCTTT. It yields the protein CASSFQWATEAFF.

The V call is TRBV19, the J call TRBJ1-2; D is undetermined. V dropped 7 bases and J dropped 0 bases, with 15 bases sitting between them. From germline, CDR1 is LNHDA and CDR2 SQIVND (reference sequence). The CDR3 is made up of 15 amino acids. DNA for the CDR3: TGTGCCAGTATGGCAGATTCCCTAGCTAACTATGGCTACACCTTC. Translating it yields CASMADSLANYGYTF. The full variable domain, in which reference TRBV19 and TRBJ1-2 provide the parts outside the CDR3, is DGGITQSPKYLFRKEGQNVTLSCEQNLNHDAMYWYRQDPGQGLRLIYYSQIVNDFQKGDIAEGYSVSREKKESFPLTVTSAQKNPTAFYLCASMADSLANYGYTFGSGTRLTVV.

This clone appeared once. The chain has TRBV9 and TRBJ2-2; unclear D gene. Between the trimmed V and J ends, which lost 4 bases and 6 bases, there was a span of 7 bases. The CDR3 has 12 amino acids. Germline loops: CDR1 SGDLS, CDR2 YYNGEE. This chain's CDR3 is CASSSDPGELFF. In DNA form, the CDR3 reads TGTGCCAGCAGCTCTGATCCCGGGGAGCTGTTTTTT.

The chain couples TRBV7-8 to TRBJ1-2, with D unclear. Trimming left V 6 bases short and J 6 bases short, with 14 bases between. The CDR3 covers 13 residues. Germline V gene lookup returns CDR1 SGHVS and CDR2 FQNEAQ. The CDR3 loop reads CASRSTSSDGYTF. As DNA, the CDR3 is TGTGCCAGCAGGTCAACTTCGAGCGATGGCTACACCTTC.

The V gene is TRBV6-5, the J gene TRBJ2-1; 8 nucleotides line up with TRBD2. With V trimmed by 8 bases and J by 1 base, 4 bases remained unmatched. The CDR3 is made up of 14 amino acids. In germline, CDR1 is MNHEY, CDR2 SVGAGI. Here the CDR3 reads CASESGSSYNEQFF. CDR3 DNA: TGTGCCAGCGAGAGCGGGAGTTCCTACAATGAGCAGTTCTTC.

This chain links TRBV23-1 with TRBJ2-1; no clear D. TRBV23-1 is labeled an ORF, and its function is uncertain. The ends were cut back, 7 bases at V and 10 bases at J, with 8 bases in the middle. The CDR3 runs 10 residues. CDR3 in amino acids: CASKDQEQFF. In nucleotides, the CDR3 is TGCGCCAGCAAGGACCAAGAGCAGTTCTTC.

The V gene is TRBV7-8, the J gene TRBJ1-4, with TRBD1 identical over 7 bases. Germline V gene lookup returns CDR1 SGHVS and CDR2 FQNEAQ. The V gene end was trimmed by 5 bases and the J gene end by 7 bases; junction bases not matched to a gene: 10. The CDR3 consists of 15 residues. Written as DNA, the CDR3 is TGTGCCAGCAGCCCCGAGGGGGCCGGTGGTGAAAAACTGTTTTTT. Translating it yields CASSPEGAGGEKLFF.

The chain couples TRBV7-9 to TRBJ2-7; D uncertain. Trimming removed 5 bases from V and 6 bases from J, with 14 bases in between. CDR1 and CDR2 from the germline V gene are SEHNR and FQNEAQ (reference sequence). This CDR3 has 13 residues. The CDR3 DNA reads TGTGCCAGCAGCCTGGCCCATGGGCTCGAGCAGTACTTC. It encodes CASSLAHGLEQYF.

About this clone itself: Germline is not matched at one junction end, which may reflect a read error. The chain uses TRBV6-1 and TRBJ1-2; D possibly corresponds to TRBD1 (5 bases). Germline CDR1 reads MNHNS; CDR2 reads SASEGT. The CDR3 runs to 11 residues. CDR3 residues: CASSHRDGPYF. In nucleotides, the CDR3 is TGTGCCAGCAGTCACCGGGACGGCCCCTATTTC.

This sequence joins TRBV30 and TRBJ1-1; 7 nucleotides line up with TRBD1. CDR1 and CDR2 (germline): GTSNPN, SVGIG (reference sequence). The V gene end was trimmed by 3 bases and the J gene end by 1 base; junction bases not matched to a gene: 2. This CDR3 is 13 amino acids long. The chain's CDR3 is CAWSGTANTEAFF. CDR3 nucleotides: TGTGCCTGGAGCGGGACAGCGAACACTGAAGCTTTCTTT.